Following are 20 T cell receptor beta chains from one sample sequenced in a study of response to subunit inactivated influenza vaccine. TCRdb passed the RT-PCR reads through MiXCR, listing each CDR3 protein once. This sample has fewer than 550,000 distinct CDR3 sequences, with over 25% found just once. The sample consisted of CD4+ T cells sorted from PBMCs, taken less than 6 days after vaccination. The receptor set was obtained from a man between 50 and 59 years old who received an inactivated influenza vaccine.

This chain connects TRBV4-3 to TRBJ2-2, with no clear D. V was clipped by 0 bases and J by 2 bases, with 10 bases between them. This CDR3 comprises 16 residues. Germline CDR1 and CDR2: LGHNA and YSLEER. The CDR3 protein is CASSQDIAANTGELFF. CDR3 sequence (DNA): TGCGCCAGCAGCCAAGATATAGCAGCTAACACCGGGGAGCTGTTTTTT.

This chain connects TRBV6-1 to TRBJ1-1, with 11 bases fitting TRBD1. This CDR3 is 17 amino acids long. With 1 base clipped from V and 5 bases from J, the junction kept 9 bases outside the gene matches. CDR1 and CDR2 (germline): MNHNS, SASEGT. Here the CDR3 DNA reads TGTGCCAGCAGTGAAGAGCGGACAGGGGGCTTAAGGACTGAAGCTTTCTTT. As protein: CASSEERTGGLRTEAFF.

This clonotype has more than one count but fewer than ten. The chain uses TRBV20-1 and TRBJ1-2; perhaps TRBD1 as D (6 bases). V was shortened by 3 bases and J by 5 bases, with 13 bases between the two germline ends. Germline assignment: CDR1 DFQATT and CDR2 SNEGSKA (reference sequence). The CDR3 sequence is 13 residues long. CDR3 nucleotides: TGCAGTGCTAGCGCTGGTACAGGGTATGGCTACACCTTC. Its translation: CSASAGTGYGYTF.

V is TRBV5-1 and J is TRBJ1-2, with D unresolved. V was clipped by 0 bases and J by 0 bases, with 12 bases between them. Germline V gene sequence: CDR1 SGHRS, CDR2 YFSETQ. The CDR3 is 16 amino acids. The CDR3 loop reads CASSLGNALANYGYTF. DNA for the CDR3: TGCGCCAGCAGCTTGGGGAACGCCTTAGCTAACTATGGCTACACCTTC.

The chain uses TRBV12-3 or TRBV12-4 and TRBJ2-1, with a possible D match to TRBD1 (7 bases). Trimming took off 8 bases at V and 8 bases at J, with 19 bases between the two ends. The length of the CDR3 is 14 residues. As DNA, the CDR3 is TGTGCCAGCGCAGTTACCGGAGGGGGCTATGAGCAGTTCTTC. It encodes CASAVTGGGYEQFF.

The chain links TRBV6-1 to TRBJ2-3, with D possibly matching TRBD2 (7 bases). The CDR3 length is 17 residues. V was clipped by 3 bases and J by 4 bases, with 20 bases between them. The germline CDR1 and CDR2 sequences are MNHNS and SASEGT. CDR3 sequence: CASSDGGGLRGADTQYF. The CDR3 bases are TGTGCCAGCAGTGATGGGGGGGGCCTGAGGGGGGCAGATACGCAGTATTTT.

The rearrangement links TRBV29-1 to TRBJ1-1, with a tentative D call TRBD1 (6 bases). CDR3 length: 12 residues. Germline loops: CDR1 SQVTM, CDR2 ANQGSEA. Between the trimmed V and J ends, which lost 6 bases and 5 bases, there was a span of 13 bases. This CDR3 reads CSVRGAGTEAFF. CDR3 coding DNA: TGCAGCGTAAGGGGGGCGGGGACTGAAGCTTTCTTT.

The chain uses TRBV11-1 and TRBJ2-1, with TRBD2 matching over 8 bases. Looked up from germline, CDR1 is SGHAT and CDR2 is FQDESV (reference sequence). The CDR3 is 18 amino acids. With V trimmed by 0 bases and J by 0 bases, 7 bases remained unmatched. The CDR3 loop reads CASSLAGRLASSYNEQFF. CDR3 DNA: TGTGCCAGCAGCTTAGCTGGCAGACTAGCGAGCTCCTACAATGAGCAGTTCTTC.

CDR3 residues: CASSLGVMATGELFF. In nucleotides, the CDR3 is TGTGCCAGCAGTTTAGGGGTAATGGCCACCGGGGAGCTGTTTTTT. The chain is built from TRBV27 and TRBJ2-2, with unresolved D. V shed 2 bases and J shed 4 bases, with 11 bases lying between them. Germline CDR1 MNHEY, CDR2 SMNVEV (reference sequence). This CDR3 is built from 15 residues.

In this sample, this clonotype turned up a few times. J is TRBJ2-5 and V is TRBV6-5; D tentatively reads TRBD1 or TRBD2 (5 bases each). This CDR3 spans 18 amino acids. Germline assignment: CDR1 MNHEY and CDR2 SVGAGI. V was cut by 2 bases and J by 0 bases, with 19 bases left in between. The CDR3 loop is CASSYPSVRETNQETQYF. The CDR3 DNA is TGTGCCAGCAGTTACCCCTCGGTCAGGGAGACAAACCAAGAGACCCAGTACTTC.

This sequence joins TRBV20-1 and TRBJ2-5; TRBD2 aligns across 10 bases. The germline CDR1 and CDR2 sequences are DFQATT and SNEGSKA (reference sequence). With V trimmed by 0 bases and J by 2 bases, 6 bases remained unmatched. The CDR3 covers 16 residues. The CDR3 is CSAREDLAGDQETQYF. CDR3 nucleotides: TGCAGTGCTAGAGAGGATCTAGCGGGGGATCAAGAGACCCAGTACTTC.

V usage is TRBV11-2 and J usage is TRBJ2-2, with D possibly TRBD1 on 6 matching bases. The CDR3 is 18 residues long. The germline gives CDR1 SGHAT, CDR2 FQNNGV. V lost 3 bases, J lost 9 bases, and 26 bases lay in between. CDR3 sequence (DNA): TGTGCCAGCAGCTTCCTACCCTCCCCGGGCAGGGGCAACCGGGAGCTGTTTTTT. Amino acids: CASSFLPSPGRGNRELFF.

The genes are TRBV29-1 and TRBJ2-1; TRBD2 aligns across 10 bases. This CDR3 comprises 18 residues. CDR1 and CDR2 from the germline V gene are SQVTM and ANQGSEA. J was trimmed by 0 bases and V by 2 bases; bases with no gene match: 10. In DNA form, the CDR3 reads TGCAGCGTTGAAATAGGGACTAGCGTGGGGAGCTCCTACAATGAGCAGTTCTTC. It is translated as CSVEIGTSVGSSYNEQFF.

This clonotype showed up just a few times. The chain links TRBV20-1 to TRBJ1-5; TRBD1 aligns across 7 bases. This CDR3 spans 15 amino acids. Per the germline V gene, CDR1 is DFQATT and CDR2 is SNEGSKA (reference sequence). V trimming: 1 base; J trimming: 9 bases; junction bases outside the gene matches: 12. The CDR3 nucleotides are TGCAGTGCTAGAGTTGAGGGTACAGGGGCTTGGCCCCAGCATTTT. As protein: CSARVEGTGAWPQHF.

V is TRBV2 and J is TRBJ2-1, with 10 positions matching TRBD2. The CDR3 length is 16 residues. The J segment lost 7 bases and the V segment lost 4 bases, leaving 10 bases of the junction unmatched. Germline loops: CDR1 SNHLY, CDR2 FYNNEI. CDR3 DNA: TGTGCCAGCAGTGTCTTAAGCGGGAGGGCCGGTAATGAGCAGTTCTTC. Residues: CASSVLSGRAGNEQFF.

The CDR3: CASRPRQGQNYEQYF. The CDR3 DNA sequence: TGTGCCAGCAGACCCCGACAGGGGCAAAACTACGAGCAGTACTTC. The chain links TRBV6-2 or TRBV6-3 to TRBJ2-7; 8 bases are a match to TRBD1. The CDR3 covers 15 residues. Unmatched junction bases numbered 10, after V lost 6 bases and J lost 3 bases. Germline CDR1 reads MNHEY; CDR2 reads SVGEGT.

The sample holds a few counts of this clonotype. The V and J genes are TRBV11-2 and TRBJ2-1; 15 bases align to TRBD2. CDR1 is SGHAT and CDR2 is FQNNGV in the germline V gene. V shed 1 base, J shed 9 bases, and the junction held 10 bases outside the gene matches. The CDR3 is 18 residues long. The CDR3, as DNA: TGTGCCAGCAGCTTAGTCTACGCGGGACTAGCGGGAGGTTCTGAGCAGTTCTTC. It codes for CASSLVYAGLAGGSEQFF.

In its sample, this clonotype was seen a few times. The chain joins TRBV29-1 to TRBJ2-6; D gene ambiguous. Per the germline V gene, CDR1 is SQVTM and CDR2 is ANQGSEA. The CDR3 is made up of 14 amino acids. V shed 2 bases and J shed 3 bases, with 8 bases lying between them. CDR3 sequence (DNA): TGCAGCGTTGAAAGGGAAATTGGGGCCAACGTCCTGACTTTC. It translates to CSVEREIGANVLTF.

The table lists this clonotype with a few counts. One end of the junction does not line up with germline, which may come from a read error. This chain's CDR3 is CASSPGFSYHTGEPFF. Written as DNA, the CDR3 is TGCGCCAGCAGCCCCGGGTTCTCATATCACACCGGGGAGCCGTTTTTT. The chain is built from TRBV5-1 and TRBJ2-2; D may be TRBD2 (5 bases). This CDR3 comprises 16 residues. Germline values: CDR1 SGHRS, CDR2 YFSETQ.

The chain carries TRBV10-2 and TRBJ2-2, with D possibly TRBD2 on 7 matching bases. The germline CDR1 and CDR2 sequences are WSHSY and SAAADI. The V gene lost 8 bases and the J gene lost 6 bases, with 16 bases spanning the gap. This CDR3 is built from 14 residues. CDR3 DNA sequence: TGCGCCAGCCGGGATGGGGGGGCCCCCGGGGAGCTGTTTTTT. Its protein is CASRDGGAPGELFF.